The T cell receptor beta chain described here comes from a study of CD4 T cells in relation to SARS-CoV-2 and coronaviruses. Study details: Median patient age was roughly 36 years, spanning 21 to 72 years. Findings and caveats of the study: No donor gave both pre-pandemic and post-infection samples.

Only in-frame clones appear in the TCRdb table, and some are missing; sequencing was by immunoSEQ multiplex PCR. Seen here are tens of thousands of clones, roughly 88% observed once, and the top ten hold roughly a tenth. Looked up from germline, CDR1 is MNHEY and CDR2 is SVGAGI. V was cut by 5 bases and J by 3 bases, with 13 bases left in between. The CDR3 spans 14 residues. About this clone itself: Its matching antigen is unknown.

The chain is built from TRBV6-5 and TRBJ1-1; D is possibly TRBD1 (5 bases). The specimen sequenced was memory CD4+ T cells from PBMCs. The receptor was derived from an adult with COVID-19. The CDR3 nucleotides read TGTGCCAGCAGTAGGAGACAGACCTACACTGAAGCTTTCTTT. Its translation: CASSRRQTYTEAFF.